The clone carrying this T cell receptor beta chain was detected many times. These data are taken from a study of neurological immune-mediated disorders. The V end was cut by 7 bases, the J end by 3 bases, with 13 bases between. Germline-derived CDR1 and CDR2 are DFQATT and SNEGSKA (reference sequence). This CDR3 spans 13 amino acids. Time point reported: longitudinal time-point 2. cDNA synthesis was performed by 5'RACE with 10-nucleotide random UMIs. TCRdb recomputed calls from the 5' RACE reads with MiXCR, one row per CDR3 protein. The sample contains roughly 98,000 distinct CDR3 sequences, roughly an eighth of which appear only once.

This chain connects TRBV20-1 to TRBJ2-1; tentatively, D is TRBD2 (6 bases). Sequenced material: PBMCs. This clonotype originated in a female donor with HTLV-1-associated myelopathy (HAM/TSP). CDR3 amino acids: CSGILGGYNEQFF. The CDR3 bases are TGCAGTGGGATTTTGGGGGGCTACAATGAGCAGTTCTTC.